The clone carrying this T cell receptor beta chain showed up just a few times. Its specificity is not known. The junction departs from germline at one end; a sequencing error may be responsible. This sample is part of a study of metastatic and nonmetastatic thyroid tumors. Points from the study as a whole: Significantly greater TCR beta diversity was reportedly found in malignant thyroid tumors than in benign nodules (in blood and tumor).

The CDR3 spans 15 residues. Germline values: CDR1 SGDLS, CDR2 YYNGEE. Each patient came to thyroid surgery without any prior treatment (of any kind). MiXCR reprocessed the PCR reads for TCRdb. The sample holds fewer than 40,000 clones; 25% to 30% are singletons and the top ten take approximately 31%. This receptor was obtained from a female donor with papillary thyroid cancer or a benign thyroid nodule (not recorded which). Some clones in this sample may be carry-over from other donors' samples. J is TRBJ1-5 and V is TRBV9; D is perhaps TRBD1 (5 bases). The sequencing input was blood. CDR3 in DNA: TGTGCCATCAGCGTAGATGGGGGTAGCAATCAGCTCCAGCATTTT. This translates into CAISVDGGSNQLQHF.